What follows is one TCR beta chain and its context. V dropped 4 bases and J dropped 4 bases, with 10 bases sitting between them. CDR3 length: 13 residues. In germline, CDR1 is SNHLY, CDR2 FYNNEI. The primer mix had 60 Vbeta and 13 Jbeta primers. Data came from immunoSEQ multiplex PCR; TCRdb stores just in-frame clones and leaves some out. The sample yields 150,000 to 180,000 clones, 60% to 85% seen once. This entry belongs to a study of cytomegalovirus exposure and HLA in healthy donors. The sequence came from a woman between 35 and 50 years old in good health and CMV-seronegative. The J gene is TRBJ1-1, the V gene TRBV2; perhaps TRBD1 as D (5 bases). Sequencing was done on a sample of PBMCs. CDR3 residues: CASSGQSTTEAFF. The CDR3, as DNA: TGTGCCAGCAGTGGACAGTCGACCACTGAAGCTTTCTTT.